A single sample gave rise to the 17 T cell receptor beta chains below, sequenced in a study of blood T cell repertoires in COVID-19. Sequencing was performed with immunoSEQ multiplex PCR; in TCRdb, only in-frame clones are kept and a portion is missing. The sample includes roughly 200,000 clones, roughly 80% seen only once; the top ten take less than 15%. The sample was peripheral blood. Receptors were obtained from a man aged 45-60 years who had recovered from COVID-19.

This clone was picked up a small number of times. This chain joins TRBV27 and TRBJ2-7; 8 bases are a match to TRBD2. The CDR3 is 13 residues long. Germline V lookup: CDR1 MNHEY, CDR2 SMNVEV (reference sequence). The trim removed 4 bases at V and 6 bases at J, leaving 5 bases unmatched. The CDR3 here is CASSWSGGSEQYF. DNA for the CDR3: TGTGCCAGCAGTTGGTCGGGAGGGAGCGAGCAGTACTTC.

This clone came up a few times. The chain joins TRBV24-1 to TRBJ2-5; a weak D match, TRBD2 (6 bases). This CDR3 is built from 12 residues. Germline values: CDR1 KGHDR, CDR2 SFDVKD. Trimming left V 7 bases short and J 11 bases short, with 16 bases between. Here the CDR3 reads CATSGSRGLQYF. The CDR3 nucleotides are TGTGCCACCAGCGGGAGTAGAGGTTTGCAGTACTTC.

This CDR3 reads CASSKGTSQETQYF. CDR3 DNA: TGTGCCAGCAGTAAGGGTACTAGCCAAGAGACCCAGTACTTC. The rearrangement links TRBV7-9 to TRBJ2-5; TRBD2 is a possible D gene (5 bases). Germline CDR1 reads SEHNR; CDR2 reads FQNEAQ (reference sequence). The CDR3 is 14 amino acids. V lost 6 bases, J lost 1 base, and 12 bases lay in between.

The chain joins TRBV6-5 to TRBJ1-2; tentatively, D is TRBD1 (6 bases). The germline V and J ends were trimmed by 4 bases and 8 bases, with 11 bases remaining between them. CDR3 length: 12 residues. CDR1 and CDR2 (germline): MNHEY, SVGAGI. This chain's CDR3 is CASSSGHRGYTF. CDR3 nucleotide sequence: TGTGCCAGCAGTTCGGGACACAGGGGCTACACCTTC.

This clone has only one observation. The CDR3 coding sequence is TGTGCCAGCAGCTTTCCGGGACTAGCGGGAGGGGATACGCAGTATTTT. It specifies CASSFPGLAGGDTQYF. The chain has TRBV11-1 and TRBJ2-3, with TRBD2 matching 16 bases. J lost 6 bases, V lost 3 bases, and 3 bases had no gene match. Germline-derived CDR1 and CDR2 are SGHAT and FQDESV (reference sequence). CDR3 length equals 16 residues.

This chain connects TRBV5-4 to TRBJ2-1; D might be TRBD2 (6 bases). Germline values: CDR1 SGHNT, CDR2 YYREEE (reference sequence). This CDR3 has 19 amino acids. Trimming took off 4 bases at V and 0 bases at J, with 23 bases between the two ends. The CDR3 region has the DNA TGTGCCAGCAGCCCAGCGGGCAGTTTGGTACGGAGCTCCTACAATGAGCAGTTCTTC. Translated: CASSPAGSLVRSSYNEQFF.

The V gene is TRBV5-1, the J gene TRBJ1-1; TRBD1 matches at 8 bases. There are 16 residues in the CDR3. Germline V gene lookup returns CDR1 SGHRS and CDR2 YFSETQ. V dropped 4 bases and J dropped 2; count of bases not matched to a gene: 10. The CDR3 loop reads CASSPVRQGLNTEAFF. CDR3 nucleotides: TGCGCCAGCAGCCCGGTGAGACAGGGGCTAAACACTGAAGCTTTCTTT. Supplemented by reference TRBV5-1 and TRBJ1-1, the full variable domain reads KAGVTQTPRYLIKTRGQQVTLSCSPISGHRSVSWYQQTPGQGLQFLFEYFSETQRNKGNFPGRFSGRQFSNSRSEMNVSTLELGDSALYLCASSPVRQGLNTEAFFGQGTRLTVV.

This sequence joins TRBV4-1 and TRBJ2-7; 7 bases fit TRBD1. This CDR3 region has 18 residues. V shed 2 bases and J 1 base; nucleotides not matched to a gene: 14. CDR1 MGHRA and CDR2 YSYEKL come from the germline V gene. Here the CDR3 DNA reads TGCGCCAGCAGCCAAAGGCCGTCGGGACAGTCCCCATCCTACGAGCAGTACTTC. Protein: CASSQRPSGQSPSYEQYF.

The chain joins TRBV5-5 to TRBJ2-7, with 9 bases fitting TRBD2. The CDR3 loop spans 15 amino acids. Germline V gene data show CDR1 as SGHKS and CDR2 as YYEKEE (reference sequence). Unmatched junction bases numbered 3, after V lost 0 bases and J lost 2 bases. Here the CDR3 reads CASSLVGGRAYEQYF. The CDR3 nucleotides are TGTGCCAGCAGCTTGGTGGGCGGGAGGGCCTACGAGCAGTACTTC.

The chain is built from TRBV30 and TRBJ1-1; D is unclear. The CDR3 loop spans 14 amino acids. V was shortened by 1 base and J by 2 bases, with 11 bases between the two germline ends. Germline V gene data show CDR1 as GTSNPN and CDR2 as SVGIG (reference sequence). The CDR3 loop is CAWSGAGRNTEAFF. The CDR3 region has the DNA TGTGCCTGGAGTGGAGCCGGGAGAAACACTGAAGCTTTCTTT.

The chain uses TRBV30 and TRBJ1-3; D is unclear. The CDR3 runs 11 residues. The germline CDR1 and CDR2 sequences are GTSNPN and SVGIG (reference sequence). Trimming removed 4 bases at V and 6 bases at J, with 7 bases between. The CDR3 DNA is TGTGCCTGGACGGTTTTAAACACCATATATTTT. Residues: CAWTVLNTIYF.

This sequence joins TRBV29-1 and TRBJ1-1, with D maybe TRBD1 (5 bases). CDR1 is SQVTM, CDR2 ANQGSEA, per germline. This CDR3 spans 14 amino acids. Deletions cut 4 bases from V and 1 base from J, with 13 bases between. The CDR3 reads CSVVRAGSNTEAFF. The CDR3 DNA is TGCAGCGTTGTTCGGGCAGGGTCGAACACTGAAGCTTTCTTT.

This chain joins TRBV11-3 and TRBJ2-1, with D possibly being TRBD1 (6 bases). The V end was cut by 6 bases, the J end by 7 bases, with 25 bases between. This CDR3 has 17 amino acids. Germline CDR1 and CDR2: SGHNT and YENEEA. The CDR3 DNA is TGTGCCAGCAGTCAAGACGGTTTTGGCAGGGGTTCGAATGAGCAGTTCTTC. This gives the protein CASSQDGFGRGSNEQFF. Together with reference TRBV11-3 and TRBJ2-1, the CDR3 gives the full variable domain: EAGVVQSPRYKIIEKKQPVAFWCNPISGHNTLYWYLQNLGQGPELLIRYENEEAVDDSQLPKDRFSAERLKGVDSTLKIQPAELGDSAVYLCASSQDGFGRGSNEQFFGPGTRLTVL.

The chain is built from TRBV27 and TRBJ2-7, with 8 positions matching TRBD1. The CDR3 is 12 amino acids. The trim removed 6 bases at V and 6 bases at J, leaving 4 bases unmatched. The germline gives CDR1 MNHEY, CDR2 SMNVEV (reference sequence). CDR3 in amino acids: CASSRTGFEQYF. Here the CDR3 DNA reads TGTGCCAGCAGCAGGACAGGGTTCGAGCAGTACTTC.

This clone was found a few times. The CDR3 bases are TGTGCCAGCAGTTTAAGGTCTAGCGGGAGTACGGCCTACGAGCAGTACTTC. Amino acid sequence: CASSLRSSGSTAYEQYF. J is TRBJ2-7 and V is TRBV27; 10 nucleotides align to TRBD2. Unmatched junction bases numbered 9, after V lost 2 bases and J lost 2 bases. This CDR3 is 17 amino acids long. Germline V gene lookup returns CDR1 MNHEY and CDR2 SMNVEV (reference sequence).

CDR3 nucleotide sequence: TGCGCCAGCAGCCATGCCTTCGGGTATGGTCCAGCGGGAGAAACCGGGGAGCTGTTTTTT. It translates to CASSHAFGYGPAGETGELFF. The rearrangement uses TRBV4-1 and TRBJ2-2; 8 bases are a match to TRBD2. Germline assignment: CDR1 MGHRA and CDR2 YSYEKL. This CDR3 is built from 20 residues. V was clipped by 3 bases and J by 5 bases; unmatched bases: 20.

The chain combines TRBV4-2 with TRBJ2-5; 7 nucleotides agree with TRBD2. CDR1 is LGHNA, CDR2 YNFKEQ, per germline. The J segment lost 5 bases and the V segment lost 0 bases, leaving 9 bases of the junction unmatched. The CDR3 is 16 residues long. In DNA, the CDR3 is TGTGCCAGCAGCCAAGAGGGAGCGGGATTCGGGGAGACCCAGTACTTC. This translates into CASSQEGAGFGETQYF.